The 4 T cell receptor beta chains below come from one sample, sequenced in a study of blood T cells in healthy people across ages. PCR was performed a second time for about 7 to 12 cycles using a sample-barcoded 5' primer and a J-beta primer mix. TCRdb independently ran MiXCR on the 5' RACE reads; one entry per CDR3 protein. Of some 1.7 million distinct CDR3 sequences listed, approximately 30% are singletons. Sequenced: blood. Every receptor here comes from a woman in her twenties or thirties in good health.

This clonotype was seen ten or more times. The chain is built from TRBV7-6 and TRBJ2-7; possibly TRBD1 for D (6 bases). With 4 bases removed from V and 6 bases from J, the gap between germline ends came to 10 bases. CDR1 is SGHVS, CDR2 FNYEAQ, per germline. The CDR3 has 12 amino acids. The chain's CDR3 is CASSSQQGEQYF. CDR3 nucleotide sequence: TGTGCCAGCAGCTCCCAACAGGGCGAGCAGTACTTC.

To note about this clonotype: This may be a read error, as it is one base from a much larger clone. The V call is TRBV20-1, the J call TRBJ2-5; TRBD2 might be the D (5 bases). The J call could be wrong; TRBJ2-7 is a better fit for the DNA end. This CDR3 has 14 residues. Germline CDR1 is DFQATT and CDR2 is SNEGSKA (reference sequence). In DNA, the CDR3 is TGCAGTGCTAGAGACCCTAGGGAGACCCACGAGCAGTACTTC. Translation: CSARDPRETHEQYF.

This clonotype came up a few times. The DNA is omitted, as the CDR3 cannot be located on it reliably, and the CDR3 follows TCRdb's listing. The chain links TRBV7-5 to TRBJ2-1; the D call TRBD1 from the table was never checked on the DNA. TRBV7-5 is a known pseudogene. Termini included, the CDR3 measures 19 amino acids. The CDR3 sequence is CISVSEAPFWARAINEQFF.

Written as DNA, the CDR3 is TGCAGCTTTCGGGACTCCTACGAGCAGTACTTC. The encoded protein is CSFRDSYEQYF. The genes are TRBV29-1 and TRBJ2-7, with a tentative D call TRBD2 (5 bases). The V end lost 8 bases, the J end lost 0 bases, and 8 bases lay between the germline ends. The CDR3 spans 11 residues. Per the germline V gene, CDR1 is SQVTM and CDR2 is ANQGSEA.